The T cell receptor (beta chain) described here comes from a study of blood T cell repertoires in COVID-19. Looking at the study overall: From the United States, Italy and Spain came samples of acute and convalescent COVID-19. T cells, B-cell-depleted T cells, or PBMCs supplied cDNA or gDNA.

Seattle's enrolled individuals joined amid active infection and were then monitored longitudinally. TCRdb keeps only in-frame clones here, not all; method: immunoSEQ multiplex PCR. The data contain approximately 210,000 clones, around 95% of them singletons. From germline, CDR1 is SGHRS and CDR2 YFSETQ. The CDR3 has 15 residues. V was cut by 1 base and J by 4 bases, with 11 bases left in between. The sequencing input was peripheral blood. The source is a man aged 25 to 45 with COVID-19, enrolled during active disease. The V and J genes are TRBV5-1 and TRBJ2-2, with a weak D call TRBD2 (6 bases). The CDR3 spells CASSLPIGGTGELFF. CDR3 nucleotides: TGCGCCAGCAGCTTGCCGATCGGGGGCACCGGGGAGCTGTTTTTT.